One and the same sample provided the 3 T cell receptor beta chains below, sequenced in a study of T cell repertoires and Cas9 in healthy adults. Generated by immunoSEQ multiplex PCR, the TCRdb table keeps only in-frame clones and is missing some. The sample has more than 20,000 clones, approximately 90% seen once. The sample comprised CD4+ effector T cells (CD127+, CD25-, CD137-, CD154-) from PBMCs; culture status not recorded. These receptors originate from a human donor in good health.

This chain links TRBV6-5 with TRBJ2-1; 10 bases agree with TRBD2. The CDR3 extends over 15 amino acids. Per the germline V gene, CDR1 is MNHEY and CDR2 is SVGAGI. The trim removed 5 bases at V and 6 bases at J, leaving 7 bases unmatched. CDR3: CASSASSGRFNEQFF. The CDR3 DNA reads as TGTGCCAGCAGTGCTTCTAGCGGGAGATTCAATGAGCAGTTCTTC.

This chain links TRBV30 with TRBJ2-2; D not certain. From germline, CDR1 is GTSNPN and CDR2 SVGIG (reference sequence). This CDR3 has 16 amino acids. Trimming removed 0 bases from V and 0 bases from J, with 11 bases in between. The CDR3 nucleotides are TGTGCCTGGAGTGTACCGCGGACCTCGAACACCGGGGAGCTGTTTTTT. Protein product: CAWSVPRTSNTGELFF.

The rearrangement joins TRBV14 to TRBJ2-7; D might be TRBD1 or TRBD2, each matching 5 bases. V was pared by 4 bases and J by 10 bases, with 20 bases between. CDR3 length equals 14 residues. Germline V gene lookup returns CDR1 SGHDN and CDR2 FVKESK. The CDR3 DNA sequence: TGTGCCAGCAGCCCCCTGGGGGAATTCGGTGTTCAGTACTTC. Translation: CASSPLGEFGVQYF.